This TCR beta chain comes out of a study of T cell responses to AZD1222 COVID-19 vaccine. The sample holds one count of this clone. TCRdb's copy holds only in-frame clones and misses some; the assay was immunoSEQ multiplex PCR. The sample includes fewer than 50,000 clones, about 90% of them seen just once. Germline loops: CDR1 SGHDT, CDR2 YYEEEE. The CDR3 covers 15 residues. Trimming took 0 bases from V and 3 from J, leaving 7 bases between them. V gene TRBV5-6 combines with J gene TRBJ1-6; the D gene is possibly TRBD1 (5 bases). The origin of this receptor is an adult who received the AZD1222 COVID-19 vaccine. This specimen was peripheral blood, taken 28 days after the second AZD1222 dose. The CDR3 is CASSLGQIYNSPLHF. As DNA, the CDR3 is TGTGCCAGCAGCTTGGGACAGATCTATAATTCACCCCTCCACTTT.